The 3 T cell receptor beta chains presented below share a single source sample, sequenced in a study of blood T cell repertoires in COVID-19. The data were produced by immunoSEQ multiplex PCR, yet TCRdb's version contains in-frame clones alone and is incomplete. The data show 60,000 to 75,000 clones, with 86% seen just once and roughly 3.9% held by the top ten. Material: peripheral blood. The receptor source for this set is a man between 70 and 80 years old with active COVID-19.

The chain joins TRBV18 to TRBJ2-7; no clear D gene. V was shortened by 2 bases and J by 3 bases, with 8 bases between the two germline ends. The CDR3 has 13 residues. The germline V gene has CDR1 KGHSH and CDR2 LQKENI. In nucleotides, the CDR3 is TGTGCCAGCTCACCAAGCCCGGGCTACGAGCAGTACTTC. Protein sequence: CASSPSPGYEQYF.

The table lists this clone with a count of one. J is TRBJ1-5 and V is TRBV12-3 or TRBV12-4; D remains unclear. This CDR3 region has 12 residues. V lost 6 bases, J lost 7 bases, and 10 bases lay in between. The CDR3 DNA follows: TGTGCCAGCAGCCACACGGGGCAGCCCCAGCATTTT. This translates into CASSHTGQPQHF.

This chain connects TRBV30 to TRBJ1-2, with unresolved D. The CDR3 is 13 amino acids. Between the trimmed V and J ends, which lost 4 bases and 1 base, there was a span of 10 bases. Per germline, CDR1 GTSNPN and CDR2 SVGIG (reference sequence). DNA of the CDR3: TGTGCCTGGACCCCGACACGTAACTATGGCTACACCTTC. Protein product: CAWTPTRNYGYTF.